A selection of T cell receptor beta chains follows, all from one sample in a study of T-cell reconstitution after alpha-beta-depleted transplantation in children. TCRdb ran MiXCR on the PCR reads and lists one entry per CDR3 protein. Of about 830,000 distinct CDR3 sequences detected, around 15% appear once; the ten largest clones hold just under 5%. Sequences were derived from PBMCs, mostly from graft donor cells, sampled 360 days after TCRalphabeta/CD19-depleted stem cell transplant. These receptors all come from a male patient younger than 18 who had a stem cell transplant for acute lymphoblastic leukemia, so the T cells may come from the graft donor. Both conserved end residues are part of each CDR3. A D gene is named only where the DNA matches it firmly. Clone size appears in some rows only: once, few, many, or a class for an expanded clone.

CDR3 protein	CDR3 DNA	D gene	CDR3 length	clone size	V gene	J gene
CASSFSTEAFF	TGTGCCAGCAGTTTTAGTACTGAAGCTTTCTTT	-	11	many	TRBV12-3/TRBV12-4	TRBJ1-1
CASKLQGVINTGELFF	TGTGCCAGCAAACTACAGGGGGTAATTAACACCGGGGAGCTGTTTTTT	TRBD1	16	once	TRBV12-3/TRBV12-4	TRBJ2-2
CASSPRRAKAGELFF	TGCGCCAGCAGCCCTCGGAGGGCTAAGGCCGGGGAGCTGTTTTTT	-	15	few	TRBV5-1	TRBJ2-2
CSASVADTQYF	TGCAGTGCTAGCGTCGCAGATACGCAGTATTTT	-	11	few	TRBV20-1	TRBJ2-3
CASSPLDSTTEAFF	TGTGCCAGCAGCCCGTTGGACAGTACCACTGAAGCTTTCTTT	-	14	-	TRBV7-9	TRBJ1-1
CASTPARGFLNEQYF	TGTGCCAGCACGCCTGCTAGGGGATTCCTTAACGAGCAGTACTTC	-	15	-	TRBV6-4	TRBJ2-7
CASSTTGGAGYEQYF	TGCGCCAGCAGCACAACAGGGGGCGCAGGCTACGAGCAGTACTTC	TRBD1	15	few	TRBV5-1	TRBJ2-7
CTLPGGYTEAFF	TGCACCTTACCTGGGGGATACACTGAAGCTTTCTTT	-	12	few	TRBV20-1	TRBJ1-1
CASSQGAGQPQHF	TGCGCCAGCAGCCAGGGGGCCGGTCAGCCCCAGCATTTT	TRBD1	13	-	TRBV5-1	TRBJ1-5
CASSLLTDSYNEQFF	TGCGCCAGCAGCTTGTTAACAGACTCCTACAATGAGCAGTTCTTC	-	15	-	TRBV5-1	TRBJ2-1
CSVLQGFETQYF	TGCAGCGTTCTCCAGGGATTTGAGACCCAGTACTTC	-	12	few	TRBV29-1	TRBJ2-5
CASLVSRGSGYEQYF	TGTGCCAGCCTCGTCTCCCGCGGGAGCGGATACGAGCAGTACTTC	TRBD2	15	many	TRBV9	TRBJ2-7
CASSQNRGPFYGYTF	TGTGCCAGCAGTCAAAACAGGGGACCTTTCTATGGCTACACCTTC	TRBD1	15	-	TRBV6-1	TRBJ1-2
CASSYSDRLFHF	TGTGCCAGCAGTTACTCGGACAGGTTGTTCCACTTT	TRBD1	12	few	TRBV12-3/TRBV12-4	TRBJ1-6